This T cell receptor beta chain was sequenced during a study of T cell changes during pregnancy in multiple sclerosis. Some clones are missing from TCRdb's copy, which holds only in-frame ones; the method was immunoSEQ multiplex PCR. This table has 40,000 to 55,000 clones, less than 95% appearing once. CDR1 is SGHTS and CDR2 is YDEGEE in the germline V gene. The CDR3 spans 17 residues. The V gene end was trimmed by 4 bases and the J gene end by 1 base; junction bases not matched to a gene: 3. This specimen consisted of CD4+ T cells from peripheral blood mononuclear cells, obtained in the third trimester of pregnancy. The receptor's source is a female donor with multiple sclerosis, enrolled in a pregnancy study. The rearrangement uses TRBV5-8 and TRBJ2-2; TRBD2 agrees at 14 bases. In DNA form, the CDR3 reads TGTGCCAGCAGCCAGGGACTAGCGGGAGTGAACACCGGGGAGCTGTTTTTT. Protein product: CASSQGLAGVNTGELFF.